This T cell receptor (beta chain) was sequenced in a study of T-cell reconstitution after alpha-beta-depleted transplantation in children. From germline, CDR1 is DFQATT and CDR2 SNEGSKA (reference sequence). The CDR3 is 10 residues long. V was trimmed by 5 bases and J by 7 bases, leaving 6 bases between them. TCRbeta library construction was performed incorporating unique molecular identifiers. TCRdb used MiXCR to reprocess the PCR reads, holding one entry per CDR3 protein. This table has hundreds of thousands of distinct CDR3 sequences, approximately 17% appearing once. This clonotype came up many times.

The specimen comprised PBMCs from the stem cell graft donor, sampled from the stem cell graft. This chain links TRBV20-1 with TRBJ2-1; D is unclear. The source of this sequence is a human donor who donated a stem cell graft to a child with acute myeloid leukemia. As DNA, the CDR3 is TGCAGTGCTGGTTTTAATGAGCAGTTCTTC. Amino acid sequence: CSAGFNEQFF.